This TCR beta chain was captured by sequencing in a study of OX40 agonist ivuxolimab in advanced cancers. Study-wide context: Ivuxolimab was an agonistic, fully human IgG2 monoclonal antibody directed against OX40 (CD134), a costimulatory receptor. A male proportion of 70% to 90% and a mean age of roughly 55 years, ranging from 23 to 79, were recorded for the dose-escalation cohort. Among the roughly 52 dose-escalation patients, around 20 had hepatocellular carcinoma, 15 melanoma, 9 renal cell carcinoma and 9 head and neck cancer. Peripheral TCRbeta sequencing aimed to test whether ivuxolimab altered TCR sequence diversity and caused clonal T-cell expansion. Patients were allowed to have had prior anti-PD-1, anti-PD-L1 or anti-CTLA-4 therapy, and 40% to 45% of the dose-escalation patients had been treated with checkpoint inhibitors. Intravenous ivuxolimab was administered to patients every 2 weeks at six dose levels: 0.01, 0.1, 0.3, 1.5, 3 and 10 mg/kg. The paper covers the monotherapy dose-escalation part of the phase I ivuxolimab trial, which included N ≈ 52 patients. Partial responses occurred in three dose-escalation patients, of whom one had hepatocellular carcinoma and two had cutaneous melanoma.

For this clone: The target of this receptor is not known. No much larger clone is present one base from it, and per-base qualities are unavailable.

Study-wide findings and limitations: After ivuxolimab, expanded clones were on average more numerous among CD8+ T cells than among CD4+ T cells. Antigen specificity was not determined for the clonally expanded peripheral T cells. Low levels of normalized T-cell clonal expansion were also seen in some patients who did not respond. Clonal expansion of both CD4+ and CD8+ blood T cells was observed from baseline to week 6 at doses 0.1 to 3.0 mg/kg. In the 0.1-3.0 mg/kg groups, partial responders were among the patients with the lowest normalized peripheral clonal expansion, particularly in CD8+ T cells.

Patients with autoimmune disease history or receiving systemic immunosuppression were excluded from the trial. Peripheral blood for TCR sequencing was collected from all dose cohorts at baseline, on cycle 4 day 1, and on cycle 7 day 1. Samples came from an open-label, multicenter, first-in-human phase I dose-escalation trial of ivuxolimab. Adults with locally advanced or metastatic melanoma, renal cell, hepatocellular, or head and neck squamous cell carcinoma were enrolled in the trial. CD4+ and CD8+ T cells were sorted separately from peripheral blood before TCR sequencing. At the junction V is shortened by 0 bases and J by 1 base, with 7 bases in between. Taken from cysteine to phenylalanine, the CDR3 has 14 residues. Just the 42-base CDR3 DNA is kept, in frame starting at base 1. The germline V gene supplies CDR1 MGHRA and CDR2 YSYEKL. Genomic DNA was extracted from sorted cells for sequencing of the TCRbeta CDR3 region. The immunoSEQ Assay was used to sequence the TCRbeta CDR3 regions. In TCRdb, the immuneACCESS table is reduced to in-frame sequences with V and J assigned. These tables do not hold every clone; where another copy was compared, an unresolved V gene accounts for under half, and the others remain unexplained. Recorded for this sample are 25,000 to 30,000 clones; around three quarters of them occurred a single time. Of the sample, approximately 15% is held by the ten largest clones.

The rearranged segments are TRBV4-1 and TRBJ2-7, with the D gene too uncertain to name. Here the sequenced sample was CD4+ or CD8+ T cells sorted from blood, taken in a trial of the OX40 agonist ivuxolimab. This clonotype was obtained from an adult with an advanced solid tumor such as melanoma, head and neck, liver or kidney cancer. The CDR3 has the sequence CASSQDEISYEQYF. The DNA is as follows: TGCGCCAGCAGCCAAGATGAAATTTCCTACGAGCAGTACTTC.